The clone carrying this TCR beta chain was counted between two and nine times. The antigen is undetermined. Expansion of antigen-specific CD4+ T cells with viral peptide pools was carried out by the ViraFEST assay before sequencing. At the end of less than 12 days of culture, CD4+ T cells were isolated. Confirmation by PCR established that the person had SARS-CoV-2 infection between March and December 2020. The vaccine given was either BNT162b2 or mRNA-1273, in two doses. A half-volume exchange with IL-2 medium occurred on days 3 and 7. Sequenced by immunoSEQ multiplex PCR; TCRdb stores in-frame clones only, minus some. Counted here are over 10,000 clones, around 75% occurring once; the ten biggest clones make up approximately 33%. These data come from a study of vaccination effects on CD4 cells after COVID-19. About the research overall: Each of a few convalescent patients underwent sampling at an early and a late point after vaccination.

V shed 1 base and J shed 5 bases, with 14 bases lying between them. CDR3 size: 15 residues. From germline, CDR1 is SGHTA and CDR2 FQGNSA. Study outcomes and limitations: In convalescents, post-vaccine spike-reactive clones were mainly new clones induced by vaccination. Marked clonal contraction was seen in infection- and vaccine-induced clones late after vaccination.

Sequencing used CD4+ T cells from PBMCs cultured with HCoV-NL63 spike peptides, obtained after COVID-19 vaccination. The J gene is TRBJ1-2, the V gene TRBV7-2; a possible D gene is TRBD1 (5 bases). The clonotype originates from a human donor who had a prior SARS-CoV-2 infection. The CDR3 nucleotides are TGTGCCAGCAGCTTAGATTCAGGGCCAAGGTATGGCTACACCTTC. This encodes CASSLDSGPRYGYTF.